This entry lists 10 T cell receptor beta chains sequenced from one sample in a study of T cells after yellow fever vaccination (dated by TCRdb to between 2017 and 2020). The library was built by means of 5' RACE. The sample was run on an Illumina HiSeq 2500. In-frame beta chains were kept once TCRdb had trimmed the public reads at Q25 with fastp and called clones with MiXCR. Rows matching on CDR3 protein sequence are summarized as one entry with the most common DNA and genes. The sample table lists about 240,000 distinct CDR3 sequences, 6% to 7.5% of them with a count of one. The top ten clonotypes cover around 0.9% of the sample. In the paper's terms, the treatment or condition label means: live attenuated yellow fever vaccine strain. Sequences were derived from CD4+ T cells sorted from PBMCs, sampled 15 days after the yellow fever booster vaccination. The receptors shown here come from a young man who received the YFV17D yellow fever vaccine.

This clonotype appeared a few times. V gene TRBV6-5 combines with J gene TRBJ2-5; 12 bases match TRBD2. The V gene's germline CDR1 is MNHEY and CDR2 SVGAGI. Germline trimming cut 5 bases from V and 4 bases from J; bases unmatched to any gene: 5. This CDR3 has 15 residues. The CDR3: CASSNTGLAGETQYF. CDR3 in DNA: TGTGCCAGCAGTAACACGGGACTAGCGGGAGAGACCCAGTACTTC.

This clonotype came up a few times. The chain uses TRBV20-1 and TRBJ2-3; 10 positions agree with TRBD2. J lost 5 bases, V lost 6 bases, and 5 bases had no gene match. Germline V gives CDR1 DFQATT, CDR2 SNEGSKA (reference sequence). This CDR3 has 13 residues. CDR3 in DNA: TGCAGTGCCCAGCGGGAGGGCAGAGATACGCAGTATTTT. This codes for CSAQREGRDTQYF.

The chain recombines TRBV29-1 with TRBJ2-3, with D possibly TRBD2 on 6 matching bases. Looked up from germline, CDR1 is SQVTM and CDR2 is ANQGSEA. CDR3 length: 15 amino acids. Trimming shortened V by 5 bases and J by 6 bases, and 21 bases separated the two germline ends. CDR3 sequence (DNA): TGCAGCGTTAGAGCCTCGGGACTGCCCCCGGATACGCAGTATTTT. As protein: CSVRASGLPPDTQYF.

This clonotype has just a few counts. The rearrangement joins TRBV11-1 to TRBJ2-1; 7 bases are shared with TRBD2. Germline V gene data show CDR1 as SGHAT and CDR2 as FQDESV (reference sequence). This CDR3 is 18 amino acids long. V dropped 3 bases and J dropped 7; count of bases not matched to a gene: 18. The CDR3 nucleotides are TGTGCCAGCAGCTTGTCGCGAGCTAACGCGGGAGTTTCTAATGAGCAGTTCTTC. Amino acids: CASSLSRANAGVSNEQFF.

This clonotype has ten or more counts. The chain is built from TRBV25-1 and TRBJ2-5, with D possibly being TRBD1 (6 bases). This CDR3 region has 12 residues. CDR1 is MGHDK and CDR2 is SYGVNS in the germline V gene. Between the trimmed V and J ends, which lost 5 bases and 6 bases, there was a span of 10 bases. The CDR3 nucleotides read TGTGCCAGCAGTCCAGGGGAACAGACCCAGTACTTC. It codes for CASSPGEQTQYF. The variable domain in full, completed from reference TRBV25-1 and TRBJ2-5, reads EADIYQTPRYLVIGTGKKITLECSQTMGHDKMYWYQQDPGMELHLIHYSYGVNSTEKGDLSSESTVSRIRTEHFPLTLESARPSHTSQYLCASSPGEQTQYFGPGTRLLVL.

This clonotype was observed a few times. The chain has TRBV12-3 or TRBV12-4 and TRBJ2-5; TRBD1 is a possible D gene (6 bases). CDR3 length: 13 amino acids. V lost 7 bases and J lost 7, with 16 bases in between. The CDR3 protein is CASNPQDSRTQYF. In DNA form, the CDR3 reads TGTGCCAGCAACCCTCAGGACAGTAGGACCCAGTACTTC.

The chain couples TRBV9 to TRBJ2-3; D tentatively reads TRBD1 or TRBD2 (5 bases each). Germline V lookup: CDR1 SGDLS, CDR2 YYNGEE. CDR3 size: 13 residues. The V and J ends lost 4 bases and 8 bases respectively, with 14 bases between them. The CDR3 DNA sequence: TGTGCCAGCAGCCCCCATCTCGGGACTACGCAGTATTTT. Translated, it gives CASSPHLGTTQYF.

Concerning this clonotype: Just one base apart from a much larger clone, this may be a read error. V usage is TRBV7-9 and J usage is TRBJ2-7; 9 bases are shared with TRBD2. Germline lookup yields CDR1 SEHNR and CDR2 FQNEAQ (reference sequence). The CDR3 is 15 amino acids. The CDR3 reads CASGLAAGGFYEQYF. DNA for the CDR3: TGTGCCAGCGGCTTAGCGGCGGGAGGGTTCTACGAGCAGTACTTC.

This clonotype has more than one count but fewer than ten. This chain connects TRBV7-2 to TRBJ2-7; 11 bases agree with TRBD2. Trimming at V came to 4 bases and at J to 2 bases, leaving 7 bases not matched to a gene. The CDR3 length is 16 residues. Germline lookup yields CDR1 SGHTA and CDR2 FQGNSA. The CDR3 loop reads CASSSWGTSGAYEQYF. Here the CDR3 DNA reads TGTGCCAGCAGCTCGTGGGGGACTAGCGGAGCCTACGAGCAGTACTTC.

This chain connects TRBV2 to TRBJ2-1; 8 nucleotides align to TRBD2. The V gene end was trimmed by 4 bases and the J gene end by 7 bases; junction bases not matched to a gene: 6. The CDR3 covers 14 residues. Germline assignment: CDR1 SNHLY and CDR2 FYNNEI. CDR3 sequence: CASSGSGRLNEQFF. In nucleotides, the CDR3 is TGTGCCAGCAGTGGGAGCGGGAGATTGAATGAGCAGTTCTTC. The complete variable domain, with remaining parts taken from reference TRBV2 and TRBJ2-1, reads EPEVTQTPSHQVTQMGQEVILRCVPISNHLYFYWYRQILGQKVEFLVSFYNNEISEKSEIFDDQFSVERPDGSNFTLKIRSTKLEDSAMYFCASSGSGRLNEQFFGPGTRLTVL.